Listed below are T cell receptor beta chains from one sample, sequenced in a study of T cells in Graves' hyperthyroidism and ophthalmopathy. MiXCR was run by TCRdb on the multiplex PCR reads, yielding one entry per CDR3 protein. This sample yields 300,000 to 450,000 distinct CDR3 sequences, of which roughly 15% are seen a single time; 15% to 20% belongs to the top ten. Sequenced: blood. The receptors were gathered from a woman younger than 45 with Graves' ophthalmopathy. The CDR3 runs from the conserved cysteine through the conserved F or W. A D gene is named only where the DNA matches it firmly. For some rows the clone size is stated as once, few or many, or as a class when expanded; others skip it.

clone size,J gene,D gene,V gene,CDR3 DNA,CDR3 protein
few,TRBJ2-3,NA,TRBV2,TGTGCCAGCAGTGAACGGACAGTAGGGGATACGCAGTATTTT,CASSERTVGDTQYF
many,TRBJ2-3,NA,TRBV20-1,TGCAGTGCTAGGGACAGACCGAGCACAGATACGCAGTATTTT,CSARDRPSTDTQYF
few,TRBJ2-2,TRBD2,TRBV20-1,TGCAGTGCTAGTGCCCGGACTAGCGCGAACACCGGGGAGCTGTTTTTT,CSASARTSANTGELFF
NA,TRBJ2-7,NA,TRBV6-1,TGTGCCAGTCTGAAAAGGGGGTCCTACGAGCAGTACTTC,CASLKRGSYEQYF
NA,TRBJ2-3,TRBD2,TRBV20-1,TGCAGTGCTAGCGGGACTAGAAGAACAGATACGCAGTATTTT,CSASGTRRTDTQYF
many,TRBJ1-5,NA,TRBV10-3,TGTGCCAGCTCGACCTGGAGCAATCAGCCCCAGCATTTT,CASSTWSNQPQHF
many,TRBJ1-2,NA,TRBV2,TGTGCCAGCAGTGAAGGGGTTAGTTACGGAAGCTACACCTTC,CASSEGVSYGSYTF
NA,TRBJ2-1,NA,TRBV20-1,TGCAGTGCTCCCAGGGCATCCTACAATGAGCAGTTCTTC,CSAPRASYNEQFF
many,TRBJ2-2,NA,TRBV2,TGTGCCAGCAGCGCTAACGGGAACACCGGGGAGCTGTTTTTT,CASSANGNTGELFF
many,TRBJ2-4,NA,TRBV3-1,TGTGCCAGCAGCCAAGGGATTCAGTACTTC,CASSQGIQYF
many,TRBJ2-2,TRBD2,TRBV20-1,TGCAGTGCCCCGAACCCCGGGACTAGCTTCACCGGGGAGCTGTTTTTT,CSAPNPGTSFTGELFF
many,TRBJ2-7,TRBD2,TRBV7-8,TGTGCCAGCAGCTTACTGGGGAGGGTCAGCTCCTACGAGCAGTACTTC,CASSLLGRVSSYEQYF
many,TRBJ1-1,NA,TRBV18,TGTGCCAGCTCACCCGTTGGGGGGCACGACACTGAAGCTTTCTTT,CASSPVGGHDTEAFF
many,TRBJ1-1,NA,TRBV12-3/TRBV12-4,TGTGCCAGCAGTTTAGCCTGGGACACTGAAGCTTTCTTT,CASSLAWDTEAFF
many,TRBJ1-4,NA,TRBV20-1,TGCAGTGCTAGAGAGTGGGACACAACTAATGAAAAACTGTTTTTT,CSAREWDTTNEKLFF
many,TRBJ2-3,TRBD2,TRBV2,TGTGCCAGCAGTGAAACGTCTAGCGGGGGGGCGCAGTATTTT,CASSETSSGGAQYF
many,TRBJ2-7,NA,TRBV4-2,TGTGCCAGCAGCCAAGTCCAGATGAAACCCTACGAGCAGTACTTC,CASSQVQMKPYEQYF
many,TRBJ2-7,TRBD1,TRBV13,TGTGCCAGCAGCTCGACCACCGGGACAGGGGAACTCGAGCAGTACTTC,CASSSTTGTGELEQYF
few,TRBJ1-2,NA,TRBV6-1,TGTGCCAGCAGTGAAGCGCTGACCGCAGGACTATATGGCTGCACCTTC,CASSEALTAGLYGCTF
many,TRBJ2-3,TRBD2,TRBV11-2,TGTGCCAGCAGCCCCTCAGCGGGGGGATTCGCGGATACGCAGTATTTT,CASSPSAGGFADTQYF
medium-sized,TRBJ2-5,NA,TRBV6-5,TGTGCCAGCAGTTACGGGGACTCCGGAGCGGGGACCCAGTACTTC,CASSYGDSGAGTQYF
many,TRBJ2-2,TRBD1,TRBV24-1,TGTGCCACCAGTGGTGACAGGGCGAACACCGGGGAGCTGTTTTTT,CATSGDRANTGELFF
few,TRBJ2-1,NA,TRBV11-3,TGTGCCAGCAGCTCCAGGGTAGCCTCCTACAATGAGCAGTTCTTC,CASSSRVASYNEQFF
NA,TRBJ2-7,NA,TRBV5-4,TGTGCCAGCAGCTTGGGTGCAGGTCCAGGGTACGAGCAGTACTTC,CASSLGAGPGYEQYF
few,TRBJ2-7,NA,TRBV5-4,TGTGCCAGCAGCTTGGCGCACGAGCAGTACTTC,CASSLAHEQYF
many,TRBJ2-5,NA,TRBV7-2,TGTGCCAGCAGCCGGGGGCGCGGGCAGGGGGTAGAGACCCAGTACTTC,CASSRGRGQGVETQYF
many,TRBJ2-3,TRBD2,TRBV27,TGTGCCAGCAGTTTTGGTAGCGGGGGGGCCTTCACTGCAGATACGCAGTATTTT,CASSFGSGGAFTADTQYF
NA,TRBJ1-2,NA,TRBV5-1,TGCGCCAGCAGCCAGGGATCTACAGGGATTAACTATGGCTACACCTTC,CASSQGSTGINYGYTF
many,TRBJ1-6,TRBD1,TRBV11-2,TGTGCCAGCAGGTCGGAGGGGGCAAGGAATTCACCCCTCCACTTT,CASRSEGARNSPLHF
many,TRBJ2-1,NA,TRBV7-2,TGTGCCAGCAGCGCCCTCGGCGGGACCCGTGAGCAGTTCTTC,CASSALGGTREQFF
once,TRBJ1-1,NA,TRBV30,TGTGCCCTCCCAGGGGTTAACACTGAAGCTTTCTTT,CALPGVNTEAFF
few,TRBJ2-5,TRBD2,TRBV5-4,TGTGCCAGCAGCTTGGATTTACTAGCGGGGAGCCAAGAGACCCAGTACTTC,CASSLDLLAGSQETQYF
many,TRBJ1-5,TRBD1,TRBV28,TGTGCCAGCAGCTACCCAACAGGGGTGTACAATCAGCCCCAGCATTTT,CASSYPTGVYNQPQHF